The sequence of this TCR beta chain was determined in a study of blood T cells in healthy people across ages. The ends lost 3 bases at V and 6 bases at J; junction bases unmatched: 7. CDR1 and CDR2 from the germline V gene are SGDLS and YYNGEE. The CDR3 has 14 residues. Drawing of peripheral blood yielded about 9.8 milliliters from each donor. Each sample used at least 7 million PBMCs. Total RNA was extracted at no less than 5 micrograms per sample. Primers used in a second PCR of roughly 6 to 11 cycles were a sample-barcoded 5' primer and a J-beta primer mix. Each CDR3 protein gets one entry after TCRdb re-called the 5' RACE reads with MiXCR. The sample consists of over 1,500,000 distinct CDR3 sequences, roughly 52% of them appearing once.

The sequence was obtained from a woman aged 40-49 years in good health. Sequencing was carried out using blood. The chain combines TRBV9 with TRBJ1-2; 8 bases agree with TRBD1. As DNA, the CDR3 is TGTGCCAGCAGCGCGGACAGGGATTACCATGGCTACACCTTC. Translated: CASSADRDYHGYTF.